The clone carrying this T cell receptor (beta chain) has more than one count but fewer than ten. The antigen is not known. Germline CDR1 is LGHNA and CDR2 is YSLEER. The CDR3 spans 15 residues. Trimming stripped 1 base from V and 2 bases from J, with 10 bases between. These data belong to a study of blood T cells in healthy people across ages. Overall study context: Capture by template switching was about one barcoded beta molecule per two T cells. Study-wide results and limits: The percentage of naive T cells correlated strongly with TCR beta diversity.

Peripheral blood from each donor was collected in a volume of about 10 milliliters. Next came a second PCR, run for about 7 to 11 cycles, which used a sample-barcoded 5' primer along with a J-beta primer mix. TCRdb processed the 5' RACE reads anew with MiXCR; each CDR3 protein has one entry. The table lists 1.4 million or so distinct CDR3 sequences, approximately 42% of them singletons, with about 4.1% in the top ten. The chain joins TRBV4-3 to TRBJ2-3; D perhaps matches TRBD1 (5 bases). Sample: blood. This TCR came from a young woman in good health. The CDR3 loop is CASSQAKGPTDTQYF. CDR3 sequence (DNA): TGCGCCAGCAGCCAAGCGAAGGGGCCCACAGATACGCAGTATTTT.